These 23 T cell receptor beta chains were sequenced from one sample in a study of T-cell reconstitution after alpha-beta-depleted transplantation in children. Unique molecular identifiers were incorporated during preparation of the TCRbeta library. One entry per CDR3 protein, called by TCRdb with MiXCR from the PCR reads. Among over 200,000 distinct CDR3 sequences, about a tenth were seen once, and the ten largest hold around 6.2%. Sequenced here: PBMCs from the stem cell graft donor, sampled from the stem cell graft. These receptors were obtained from a human donor who donated a stem cell graft to a child with acute lymphoblastic leukemia.

V usage is TRBV4-3 and J usage is TRBJ1-1; TRBD1 matches 10 bases. Trimming cost V 0 bases and J 4 bases; bases outside gene matches: 2. The CDR3 extends over 15 amino acids. Germline lookup yields CDR1 LGHNA and CDR2 YSLEER. The CDR3 reads CASSQDRTGGTEAFF. For the CDR3, the DNA is TGCGCCAGCAGCCAAGACAGGACAGGGGGCACTGAAGCTTTCTTT.

The J gene is TRBJ2-3, the V gene TRBV20-1; 8 bases fit TRBD1. V lost 4 bases to trimming and J lost 3 bases; unmatched junction nucleotides: 12. CDR3 length: 16 residues. Germline values: CDR1 DFQATT, CDR2 SNEGSKA (reference sequence). The CDR3 protein is CSANPLRGPGTDTQYF. Written as DNA, the CDR3 is TGCAGTGCTAACCCCCTCAGGGGGCCTGGAACAGATACGCAGTATTTT.

This clonotype was observed a few times. The genes are TRBV5-1 and TRBJ2-7; possible D gene TRBD1, 6 bases. CDR1 SGHRS and CDR2 YFSETQ come from the germline V gene. The V and J ends lost 3 bases and 4 bases respectively, with 14 bases between them. The CDR3 totals 14 residues. The chain's CDR3 is CASSSGDFGYEQYF. DNA of the CDR3: TGCGCCAGCAGCTCAGGGGATTTCGGTTACGAGCAGTACTTC.

As for this clonotype: A much larger clone is a single base away; this may be a read error. The gene calls are TRBV27 and TRBJ2-7; 7 nucleotides match TRBD2. The germline V gene has CDR1 MNHEY and CDR2 SMNVEV (reference sequence). Trimming cost V 5 bases and J 7 bases; bases outside gene matches: 5. The CDR3 runs 12 residues. The CDR3 DNA is TGTGCCAGCAGTCTAGGGGAGGGGGAGCAGTACGTC. Translated: CASSLGEGEQYV.

This clonotype was observed a few times. The V and J genes are TRBV4-3 and TRBJ2-1, with D unclear. The V end was cut by 0 bases, the J end by 4 bases, with 4 bases between. The CDR3 consists of 13 residues. From germline, CDR1 is LGHNA and CDR2 YSLEER. The CDR3 region is CASSQEAYNEQFF. The CDR3 DNA reads as TGCGCCAGCAGCCAAGAGGCGTACAATGAGCAGTTCTTC.

This clonotype occurred many times. The chain couples TRBV20-1 to TRBJ1-1; D not resolved. V was shortened by 1 base and J by 3 bases, with 9 bases between the two germline ends. Germline loops: CDR1 DFQATT, CDR2 SNEGSKA (reference sequence). CDR3 size: 13 residues. Here the CDR3 reads CSARGVIDTEAFF. CDR3 sequence (DNA): TGCAGTGCTAGAGGGGTCATTGACACTGAAGCTTTCTTT.

There are a few counts of this clonotype. The V and J genes are TRBV4-2 and TRBJ2-7; 9 nucleotides agree with TRBD1. The length of the CDR3 is 16 residues. Per the germline V gene, CDR1 is LGHNA and CDR2 is YNFKEQ. J gave up 0 bases and V 4 bases, and 7 bases lay outside the gene matches. CDR3 amino acids: CASSLGQGAPSYEQYF. For the CDR3, the DNA is TGTGCCAGCAGCCTGGGACAGGGCGCCCCCTCCTACGAGCAGTACTTC.

This clonotype has a count of ten or more. J is TRBJ2-1 and V is TRBV11-2; the D is unclear. Germline assignment: CDR1 SGHAT and CDR2 FQNNGV. Between the trimmed V and J ends, which lost 1 base and 8 bases, there was a span of 12 bases. The CDR3 contains 14 residues. The CDR3 reads CASSLVFRAHEQFF. DNA for the CDR3: TGTGCCAGCAGCTTAGTTTTCCGGGCCCATGAGCAGTTCTTC.

This chain connects TRBV7-2 to TRBJ2-7; the D gene is possibly TRBD1 (6 bases). V was trimmed by 2 bases and J by 2 bases, leaving 10 bases between them. Per germline, CDR1 SGHTA and CDR2 FQGNSA. This CDR3 has 14 residues. The CDR3 region has the DNA TGTGCCAGCAGCTTAACCAGGGGCCCCTACGAGCAGTACTTC. This translates into CASSLTRGPYEQYF. Complete variable domain (other parts from reference TRBV7-2 and TRBJ2-7): GAGVSQSPSNKVTEKGKDVELRCDPISGHTALYWYRQSLGQGLEFLIYFQGNSAPDKSGLPSDRFSAERTGGSVSTLTIQRTQQEDSAVYLCASSLTRGPYEQYFGPGTRLTVT.

The table lists this clonotype with a few counts. V is TRBV5-1 and J is TRBJ2-2, with D unclear. Trimming shortened V by 4 bases and J by 8 bases, and 24 bases separated the two germline ends. The V gene's germline CDR1 is SGHRS and CDR2 YFSETQ. The CDR3 is made up of 17 amino acids. The DNA for the CDR3 is TGCGCCAGCAGCCCTACGACACGTACCGCGGTGGCTGGGGAGCTGTTTTTT. It specifies CASSPTTRTAVAGELFF.

This clonotype occurred a few times. The chain recombines TRBV7-9 with TRBJ2-1; tentatively, D is TRBD1 (6 bases). CDR1 is SEHNR, CDR2 FQNEAQ, per germline (reference sequence). V lost 11 bases and J lost 9, with 17 bases in between. The CDR3 has 12 amino acids. CDR3: CAGRAGDSEQFF. CDR3 sequence (DNA): TGTGCCGGTAGGGCAGGGGATTCTGAGCAGTTCTTC.

The CDR3 protein is CASSPGVGVVTDTQYF. In nucleotides, the CDR3 is TGTGCCAGCAGCCCTGGAGTGGGTGTAGTGACAGATACGCAGTATTTT. The chain links TRBV11-3 to TRBJ2-3, with D unresolved. Germline values: CDR1 SGHNT, CDR2 YENEEA. V was pared by 5 bases and J by 3 bases, with 18 bases between. This CDR3 region has 16 residues.

This clonotype was seen a handful of times. The V and J genes are TRBV3-1 and TRBJ1-4; 10 bases match TRBD1. This CDR3 has 15 amino acids. J was trimmed by 8 bases and V by 2 bases; bases with no gene match: 5. CDR1 and CDR2 (germline): LGHDT, YNNKEL (reference sequence). The CDR3: CASSQPGTGEEKLFF. CDR3 nucleotide sequence: TGTGCCAGCAGCCAACCCGGGACAGGGGAAGAAAAACTGTTTTTT.

This clonotype was seen a few times. The V call is TRBV29-1, the J call TRBJ1-4; tentative D call: TRBD1 (6 bases). V lost 4 bases to trimming and J lost 7 bases, with 13 bases between them. The CDR3 extends over 13 amino acids. CDR1 and CDR2 (germline): SQVTM, ANQGSEA. CDR3 sequence (DNA): TGCAGCGTTGGGAACAGGGACACTGAAAAACTGTTTTTT. Protein sequence: CSVGNRDTEKLFF.

V gene TRBV21-1 combines with J gene TRBJ2-1; TRBD1, the D gene given by the table, was not confirmed from the DNA. TRBV21-1 is labeled a pseudogene. This CDR3 is 14 amino acids long. The DNA of the CDR3 is TGTGCCAGCAGCGGAGAAGACAGGGTCCCTGAGCAGTTCTTC. Encoded protein: CASSGEDRVPEQFF.

This clonotype was detected ten times or more. The rearrangement uses TRBV12-3 or TRBV12-4 and TRBJ2-5; 12 nucleotides match TRBD1. The CDR3 covers 15 residues. The junction had 9 bases not matched to a gene; V was cut back by 6 bases and J by 7 bases. This chain's CDR3 is CASSSGTGGLVTQYF. Written as DNA, the CDR3 is TGTGCCAGCAGCTCCGGGACAGGGGGCTTAGTGACCCAGTACTTC.

The genes are TRBV6-2 or TRBV6-3 and TRBJ2-7, with 11 bases lining up with TRBD1. The CDR3 extends over 13 amino acids. Germline-derived CDR1 and CDR2 are MNHEY and SVGEGT. V dropped 2 bases and J dropped 6; count of bases not matched to a gene: 0. CDR3 coding DNA: TGTGCCAGCAGTTACGGGACAGGGGGCGAGCAGTACTTC. It yields the protein CASSYGTGGEQYF.

The chain combines TRBV5-1 with TRBJ1-5, with D unresolved. The CDR3 consists of 15 residues. Trimming cost V 1 base and J 1 base, with 9 bases left between them. CDR1 and CDR2 (germline): SGHRS, YFSETQ. CDR3 amino acids: CASSLMGNSNQPQHF. CDR3 nucleotide sequence: TGCGCCAGCAGCTTGATGGGGAACAGCAATCAGCCCCAGCATTTT.

The genes are TRBV12-3 or TRBV12-4 and TRBJ2-1; D gene uncertain. The CDR3 length is 15 residues. The V and J ends lost 8 bases and 5 bases respectively, with 19 bases between them. Here the CDR3 DNA reads TGTGCCAGCGGCGTAGTTAGCCTAGTTCACAATGAGCAGTTCTTC. Its translation is CASGVVSLVHNEQFF.

The table lists this clonotype with a few counts. This rearrangement joins TRBV7-7 to TRBJ2-7, with 7 positions matching TRBD2. In germline, CDR1 is SSHAT, CDR2 FNYEAQ (reference sequence). The CDR3 has 14 residues. Unmatched junction bases numbered 9, after V lost 3 bases and J lost 7 bases. The CDR3 coding sequence is TGTGCCAGCAGCTTCAACGCGGGGGAGTATGAGCAGTACTTC. Protein sequence: CASSFNAGEYEQYF.

J is TRBJ2-5 and V is TRBV5-6; 10 bases line up with TRBD2. The CDR3 consists of 18 residues. The germline V gene has CDR1 SGHDT and CDR2 YYEEEE. The junction had 10 bases not matched to a gene; V was cut back by 0 bases and J by 2 bases. The CDR3 sequence is CASSLAIRTSGFQETQYF. Written as DNA, the CDR3 is TGTGCCAGCAGCTTGGCCATAAGGACTAGCGGCTTTCAAGAGACCCAGTACTTC.

There are a few counts of this clonotype. V is TRBV27 and J is TRBJ2-3; TRBD2 agrees at 9 bases. V lost 2 bases and J lost 5; bases outside the gene matches: 11. Germline assignment: CDR1 MNHEY and CDR2 SMNVEV (reference sequence). This CDR3 is 17 amino acids long. CDR3 residues: CASSLQWRGGQGDTQYF. The CDR3 bases are TGTGCCAGCAGTTTACAATGGCGGGGGGGCCAGGGAGATACGCAGTATTTT.

This clonotype was counted at least ten times. The genes are TRBV7-2 and TRBJ2-3; D not resolved. The CDR3 is made up of 14 amino acids. V lost 10 bases to trimming and J lost 1 base, with 15 bases between them. The germline V gene has CDR1 SGHTA and CDR2 FQGNSA. The CDR3 sequence: CANSLGVGTDTQYF. In DNA form, the CDR3 reads TGTGCCAACTCGCTTGGGGTAGGCACAGATACGCAGTATTTT.